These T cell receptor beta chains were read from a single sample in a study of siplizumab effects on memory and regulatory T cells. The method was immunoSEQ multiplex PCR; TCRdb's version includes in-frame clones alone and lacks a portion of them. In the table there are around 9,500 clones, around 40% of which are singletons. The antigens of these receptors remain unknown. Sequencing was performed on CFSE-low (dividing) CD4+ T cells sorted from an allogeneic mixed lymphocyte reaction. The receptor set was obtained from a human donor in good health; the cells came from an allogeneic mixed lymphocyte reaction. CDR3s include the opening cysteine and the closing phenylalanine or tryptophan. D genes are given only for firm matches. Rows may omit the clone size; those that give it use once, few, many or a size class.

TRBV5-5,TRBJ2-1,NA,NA,TGTGCCAGCAGCTTGGTTGGGGCCTACAATGAGCAGTTCTTC,CASSLVGAYNEQFF
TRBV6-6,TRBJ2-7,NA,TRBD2,TGTGCCAGCAGTTACAGGCGGGAGGGCGACGAGCAGTACTTC,CASSYRREGDEQYF
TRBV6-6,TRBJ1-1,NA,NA,TGTGCCAGCACTCTTCGACCCGAGAACACTGAAGCTTTCTTT,CASTLRPENTEAFF
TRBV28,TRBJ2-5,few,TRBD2,TGTGCCAGCAGTCAAATACCCATCCCCCTAGCGGGAGACTTAGAGACCCAGTACTTC,CASSQIPIPLAGDLETQYF
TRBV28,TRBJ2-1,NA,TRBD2,TGTGCCAGCACCACTTTCCGGGGTAGCGGGCGCTACAATGAGCAGTTCTTC,CASTTFRGSGRYNEQFF
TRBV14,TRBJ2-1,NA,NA,TGTGCCAGCAGCCAAGATAATGGGGGGCTATGGTACAATGAGCAGTTCTTC,CASSQDNGGLWYNEQFF
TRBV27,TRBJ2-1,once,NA,TGTGCCAGCAGTTTGGGAATACGGGGTGAGCAGTTCTTC,CASSLGIRGEQFF
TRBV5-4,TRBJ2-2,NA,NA,TGTGCCAGCAGCGCCAATGGCGGAATGAACACCGGGGAGCTGTTTTTT,CASSANGGMNTGELFF
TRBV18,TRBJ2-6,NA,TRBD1,TGTGCCAGCTCCCCAGGGGGCTCTGGGGCCAACGTCCTGACTTTC,CASSPGGSGANVLTF
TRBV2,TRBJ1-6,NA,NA,TGTGCCAGCAGTGTGGGATATAATTCACCCCTCCACTTT,CASSVGYNSPLHF
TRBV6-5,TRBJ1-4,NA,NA,TGTGCCAGCACCACGCCCAGGAGTAACGAAAAACTGTTTTTT,CASTTPRSNEKLFF
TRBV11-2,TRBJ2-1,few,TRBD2,TGTGCCAGCAGTCGGACTAGCGGGATCTATGAGCAGTTCTTC,CASSRTSGIYEQFF
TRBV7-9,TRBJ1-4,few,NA,TGTGCCAGCAGCTTAGTGGCAGGTGGGGCAACTAATGAAAAACTGTTTTTT,CASSLVAGGATNEKLFF
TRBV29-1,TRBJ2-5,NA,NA,TGCAGCGCTAAGGGACAAGAGACCCAGTACTTC,CSAKGQETQYF
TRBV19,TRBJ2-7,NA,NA,TGTGCCAGTAGTCGCGTTAGAGGGGGCTCCTACGAGCAGTACTTC,CASSRVRGGSYEQYF
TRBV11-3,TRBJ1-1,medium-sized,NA,TGTGCCAGCTTCGGGTTGAACACTGAAGCTTTCTTT,CASFGLNTEAFF
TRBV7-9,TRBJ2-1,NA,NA,TGTGCCAGCAGCCAGTCCGGGATGGGGCAGTTCTTC,CASSQSGMGQFF
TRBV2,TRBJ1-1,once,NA,TGTGCCAGCAGTGAAGACAGGATCCTGACTCGGAACACTGAAGCTTTCTTT,CASSEDRILTRNTEAFF
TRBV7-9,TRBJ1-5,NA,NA,TGTGCCAGCAGCTTCCAAGGACAGCCCCAGCATTTT,CASSFQGQPQHF
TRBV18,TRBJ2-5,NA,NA,TGTGCCAGCTCAATGGGAAAAGAGACCCAGTACTTC,CASSMGKETQYF
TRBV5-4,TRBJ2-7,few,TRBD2,TGTGCCAGCAGCTTGGGAGGTCGGGAGGCCTACGAGCAGTACTTC,CASSLGGREAYEQYF
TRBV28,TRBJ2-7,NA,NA,TGTGCCAGCAGCATTACTAGCTACTACGAGCAGTACTTC,CASSITSYYEQYF
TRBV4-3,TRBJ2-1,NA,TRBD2,TGCGCCAGCAGCCTCAAGAAGACTAGCGGTTACAATGAGCAGTTCTTC,CASSLKKTSGYNEQFF
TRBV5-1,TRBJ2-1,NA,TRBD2,TGCGCCAGCAGCTTCCCCTCCTTGGCTAGCGGGGGTAATGAGCAGTTCTTC,CASSFPSLASGGNEQFF
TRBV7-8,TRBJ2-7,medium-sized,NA,TGTGCCAGCAGCTTATTCCCAAATCGGGACATTAGCTACGAGCAGTACTTC,CASSLFPNRDISYEQYF
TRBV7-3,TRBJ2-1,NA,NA,TGTGCCAGCAGCTTAACGGTTGCGCTCTCCTACAATGAGCAGTTCTTC,CASSLTVALSYNEQFF
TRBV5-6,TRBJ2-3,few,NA,TGTGCCAGCAGCTCGCCGGCCGGCTTATTGACGCAGTATTTT,CASSSPAGLLTQYF
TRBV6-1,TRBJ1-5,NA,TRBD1,TGTGCCAGCAGCCGGACAGGAAGAGATCAGCCCCAGCATTTT,CASSRTGRDQPQHF
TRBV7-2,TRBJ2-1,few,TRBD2,TGTGCCAGCAGCTTACTAGCGGGTGAGCAGTTCTTC,CASSLLAGEQFF
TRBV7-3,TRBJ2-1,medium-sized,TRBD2,TGTGCCAGCAGCTTAGGACTAGCGGTAGGCATGGATGAGCAGTTCTTC,CASSLGLAVGMDEQFF
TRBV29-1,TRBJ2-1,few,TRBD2,TGCAGCGTTGAAGATAAAGGTAGCGGGAAGTACAATGAGCAGTTCTTC,CSVEDKGSGKYNEQFF
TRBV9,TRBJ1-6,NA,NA,TGTGCCAGCAGCGGTTTAAATTCACCCCTCCACTTT,CASSGLNSPLHF
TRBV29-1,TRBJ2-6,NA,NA,TGCAGCGTTTCGTTCTCTGGGGCCAACGTCCTGACTTTC,CSVSFSGANVLTF
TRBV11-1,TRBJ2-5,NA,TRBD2,TGTGCCAGCAGCTTTGGGACTAGCGGAGCCCAAGAGACCCAGTACTTC,CASSFGTSGAQETQYF
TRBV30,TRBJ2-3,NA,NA,TGTGCCTGGGGTCCTAGCCGAACAGTAAGCACAGATACGCAGTATTTT,CAWGPSRTVSTDTQYF
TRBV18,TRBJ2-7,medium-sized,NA,TGTGCCAGCTCACGTAATTCGGTCCGGGGGGCTGTCTACGAGCAGTACTTC,CASSRNSVRGAVYEQYF
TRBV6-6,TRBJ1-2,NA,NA,TGTGCCAGCAGTTATCCCACAGGGAATGGCTACACCTTC,CASSYPTGNGYTF
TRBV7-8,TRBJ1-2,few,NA,TGTGCCAGCAGCTTAACGTCTACGGGTAGTGGCTACACCTTC,CASSLTSTGSGYTF